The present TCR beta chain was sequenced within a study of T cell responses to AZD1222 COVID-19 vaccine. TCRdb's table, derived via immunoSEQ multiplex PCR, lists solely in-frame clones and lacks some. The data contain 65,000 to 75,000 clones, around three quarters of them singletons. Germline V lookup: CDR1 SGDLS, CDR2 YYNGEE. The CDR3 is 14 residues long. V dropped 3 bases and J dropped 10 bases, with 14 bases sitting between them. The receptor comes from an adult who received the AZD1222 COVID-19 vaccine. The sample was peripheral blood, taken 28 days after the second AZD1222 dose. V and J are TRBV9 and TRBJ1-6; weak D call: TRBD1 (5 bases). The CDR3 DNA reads TGTGCCAGCAGCGAGGGGATCGCCGGGTCACCCCTCCACTTT. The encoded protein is CASSEGIAGSPLHF.